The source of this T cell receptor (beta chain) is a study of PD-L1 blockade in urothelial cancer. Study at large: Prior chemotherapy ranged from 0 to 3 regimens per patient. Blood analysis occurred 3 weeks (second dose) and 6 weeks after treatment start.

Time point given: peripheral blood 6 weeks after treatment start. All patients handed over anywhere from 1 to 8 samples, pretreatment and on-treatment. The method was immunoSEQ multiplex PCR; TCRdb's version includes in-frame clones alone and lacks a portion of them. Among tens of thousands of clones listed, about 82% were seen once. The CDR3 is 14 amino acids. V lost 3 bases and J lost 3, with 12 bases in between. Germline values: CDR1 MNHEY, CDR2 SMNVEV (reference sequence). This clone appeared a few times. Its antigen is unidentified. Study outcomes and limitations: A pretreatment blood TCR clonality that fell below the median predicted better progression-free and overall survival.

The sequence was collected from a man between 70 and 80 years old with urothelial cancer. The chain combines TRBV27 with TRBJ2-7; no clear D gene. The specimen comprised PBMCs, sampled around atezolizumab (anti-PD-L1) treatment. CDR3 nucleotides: TGTGCCAGCAGTTTTGGGCAATCCTTCTACGAGCAGTACTTC. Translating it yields CASSFGQSFYEQYF.